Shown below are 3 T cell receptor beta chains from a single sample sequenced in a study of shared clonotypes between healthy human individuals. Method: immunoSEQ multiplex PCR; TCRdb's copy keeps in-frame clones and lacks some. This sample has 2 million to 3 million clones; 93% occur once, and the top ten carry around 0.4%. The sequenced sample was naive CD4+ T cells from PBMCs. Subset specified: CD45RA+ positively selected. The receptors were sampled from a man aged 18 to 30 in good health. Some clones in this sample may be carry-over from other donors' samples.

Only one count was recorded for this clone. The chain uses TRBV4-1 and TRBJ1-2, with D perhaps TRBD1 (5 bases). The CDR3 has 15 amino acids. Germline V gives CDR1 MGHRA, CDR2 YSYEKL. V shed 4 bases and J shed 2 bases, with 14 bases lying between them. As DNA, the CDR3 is TGCGCCAGCAGCCCGACAGACAAAGCGAACTATGGCTACACCTTC. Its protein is CASSPTDKANYGYTF.

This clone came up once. This CDR3 reads CASSRSILLAGGLGSYEQYF. The CDR3 nucleotides are TGCGCCAGCAGCCGCTCAATCTTACTAGCGGGAGGGCTGGGGTCCTACGAGCAGTACTTC. The genes are TRBV5-1 and TRBJ2-7; 13 positions agree with TRBD2. This CDR3 is 20 amino acids long. Trimming took 4 bases from V and 1 from J; bases not matched to a gene: 17. Germline CDR1 is SGHRS and CDR2 is YFSETQ. Complete variable domain (other parts from reference TRBV5-1 and TRBJ2-7): KAGVTQTPRYLIKTRGQQVTLSCSPISGHRSVSWYQQTPGQGLQFLFEYFSETQRNKGNFPGRFSGRQFSNSRSEMNVSTLELGDSALYLCASSRSILLAGGLGSYEQYFGPGTRLTVT.

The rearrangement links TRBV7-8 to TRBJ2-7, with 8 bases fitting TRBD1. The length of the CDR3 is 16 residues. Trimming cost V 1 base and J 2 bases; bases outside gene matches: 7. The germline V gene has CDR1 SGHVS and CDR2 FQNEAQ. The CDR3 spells CASSLGLGQETYEQYF. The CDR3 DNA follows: TGTGCCAGCAGCTTAGGATTGGGACAGGAAACCTACGAGCAGTACTTC.